These 15 T cell receptor beta chains were all obtained from the same sample, sequenced in a study of T cell repertoires in cytomegalovirus infection. TCRdb analysed the reads with MiXCR anew, one entry per CDR3 protein. Counted here are hundreds of thousands of distinct CDR3 sequences, around 31% occurring once; the ten biggest clones make up around a sixth. These TCRs' antigens remain unknown. The source was cultured PBMCs, collected from culture after CMV antigen stimulation. The receptors were sampled from a human donor in good health (CMV status not recorded). Some clones in this sample may be carry-over from other donors' samples.

As DNA, the CDR3 is TGCGCCAGCAGCCAAACGATTAGGGACTATGGCTACACCTTC. Encoded protein: CASSQTIRDYGYTF. The gene calls are TRBV4-1 and TRBJ1-2; unclear D gene. CDR1 MGHRA and CDR2 YSYEKL come from the germline V gene. The CDR3 totals 14 residues. V lost 2 bases, J lost 3 bases, and 10 bases lay in between.

The chain has TRBV5-1 and TRBJ2-3; D remains ambiguous. Germline assignment: CDR1 SGHRS and CDR2 YFSETQ. The CDR3 is 19 residues long. The V gene lost 2 bases and the J gene lost 0 bases, with 22 bases spanning the gap. CDR3 nucleotide sequence: TGCGCCAGCAGCTTCGACCGAAGGGTGATTATTCCGAGCACAGATACGCAGTATTTT. Its protein product is CASSFDRRVIIPSTDTQYF.

This clonotype was counted between two and nine times. The chain has TRBV12-3 or TRBV12-4 and TRBJ2-1, with D possibly TRBD1 on 6 matching bases. The V end was cut by 5 bases, the J end by 4 bases, with 15 bases between. This CDR3 spans 15 amino acids. The DNA for the CDR3 is TGTGCCAGCAGTCCTCAAGGGGGAGAATACAATGAGCAGTTCTTC. Amino acids: CASSPQGGEYNEQFF.

This clonotype was counted a few times. The chain combines TRBV10-3 with TRBJ1-1, with a weak D call TRBD1 (5 bases). The CDR3 is made up of 13 amino acids. Trimming stripped 4 bases from V and 4 bases from J, with 10 bases between. The germline gives CDR1 ENHRY, CDR2 SYGVKD. CDR3 in amino acids: CAISGTGGTEAFF. In nucleotides, the CDR3 is TGTGCCATCAGTGGGACCGGGGGCACTGAAGCTTTCTTT.

The chain joins TRBV27 to TRBJ2-7, with a possible D match to TRBD1 (5 bases). This CDR3 contains 15 residues. V lost 7 bases and J 2 bases, leaving 18 bases between the germline ends. Germline CDR1 MNHEY, CDR2 SMNVEV (reference sequence). For the CDR3, the DNA is TGTGCCAGCACCTTACGGCCAGGGCTTCCCTACGAGCAGTACTTC. The encoded protein is CASTLRPGLPYEQYF.

This chain links TRBV28 with TRBJ2-1; D perhaps matches TRBD2 (6 bases). Trimming stripped 4 bases from V and 5 bases from J, with 18 bases between. Germline CDR1 reads MDHEN; CDR2 reads SYDVKM. The CDR3 has 16 amino acids. CDR3 sequence: CASSSPGLALNNEQFF. The CDR3 DNA reads as TGTGCCAGCAGTTCTCCGGGACTGGCCCTTAACAATGAGCAGTTCTTC.

This chain links TRBV6-5 with TRBJ2-7; TRBD2 matches at 7 bases. Germline V gene lookup returns CDR1 MNHEY and CDR2 SVGAGI. The CDR3 sequence is 13 residues long. Unmatched junction bases numbered 2, after V lost 5 bases and J lost 1 base. The CDR3 here is CASSSGKSYEQYF. CDR3 DNA: TGTGCCAGCAGTAGCGGGAAATCCTACGAGCAGTACTTC.

The gene calls are TRBV6-5 and TRBJ1-1, with TRBD1 matching 8 bases. The CDR3 totals 16 residues. The germline CDR1 and CDR2 sequences are MNHEY and SVGAGI. The V segment lost 2 bases and the J segment 5 bases; nucleotides outside the gene matches: 10. CDR3 sequence: CASSYLQTGEETEAFF. DNA for the CDR3: TGTGCCAGCAGTTACCTCCAGACAGGGGAGGAGACTGAAGCTTTCTTT.

The chain is built from TRBV7-2 and TRBJ2-2, with 12 bases aligning to TRBD1. CDR3 length: 18 amino acids. J lost 5 bases, V lost 5 bases, and 12 bases had no gene match. Germline V gene lookup returns CDR1 SGHTA and CDR2 FQGNSA. CDR3 DNA sequence: TGTGCCAGCAGCACCCCCCCAGGGACAGGGGGCCGGACCGGGGAGCTGTTTTTT. As protein: CASSTPPGTGGRTGELFF.

This clonotype showed up many times. The rearrangement uses TRBV7-2 and TRBJ2-3; TRBD2 might be the D (6 bases). Looked up from germline, CDR1 is SGHTA and CDR2 is FQGNSA. CDR3 length equals 14 residues. Trimming took 8 bases from V and 6 from J, leaving 18 bases between them. DNA of the CDR3: TGTGCCAGCCAGCTTGCTTCGGGGACTGATACGCAGTATTTT. Amino acid sequence: CASQLASGTDTQYF.

The V gene is TRBV7-3, the J gene TRBJ1-4; the match to TRBD1 covers 10 bases. CDR1 and CDR2 (germline): SGHTA, FQGTGA. The length of the CDR3 is 16 residues. The V and J ends lost 4 bases and 8 bases, in that order; junction bases with no gene match: 10. The CDR3 bases are TGTGCCAGCAGCTCCGGGACAGGGGTTGTAAGGGAAAAACTGTTTTTT. It encodes CASSSGTGVVREKLFF.

This clonotype was seen more than once but under ten times. The rearrangement uses TRBV3-1 and TRBJ2-7, with 12 bases matching TRBD2. The CDR3 is 16 amino acids. The germline CDR1 and CDR2 sequences are LGHDT and YNNKEL (reference sequence). V gave up 0 bases and J gave up 3 bases; unmatched junction bases: 3. CDR3 region: CASSQDLTSGSYEQYF. CDR3 nucleotides: TGTGCCAGCAGCCAAGATTTGACTAGCGGGAGCTACGAGCAGTACTTC.

The chain joins TRBV7-8 to TRBJ2-5; D gene unclear. From germline, CDR1 is SGHVS and CDR2 FQNEAQ. The length of the CDR3 is 15 residues. V was shortened by 3 bases and J by 1 base, with 12 bases between the two germline ends. The CDR3 reads CASSFLRWGQETQYF. CDR3 in DNA: TGTGCCAGCAGCTTCCTTCGATGGGGCCAAGAGACCCAGTACTTC. The full variable domain, in which reference TRBV7-8 and TRBJ2-5 provide the parts outside the CDR3, is GAGVSQSPRYKVAKRGQDVALRCDPISGHVSLFWYQQALGQGPEFLTYFQNEAQLDKSGLPSDRFFAERPEGSVSTLKIQRTQQEDSAVYLCASSFLRWGQETQYFGPGTRLLVL.

This clonotype was counted a few times. The rearrangement links TRBV15 to TRBJ2-1, with 13 bases matching TRBD2. With 2 bases clipped from V and 1 base from J, the junction kept 11 bases outside the gene matches. The CDR3 has 20 amino acids. The V gene's germline CDR1 is LNHNV and CDR2 YYDKDF (reference sequence). The CDR3 loop reads CATSRTPGLAGLSSYNEQFF. The CDR3 bases are TGTGCCACCAGCAGAACGCCGGGACTAGCGGGGCTGAGTTCCTACAATGAGCAGTTCTTC. The full variable domain, with the rest looked up from reference TRBV15 and TRBJ2-1, is DAMVIQNPRYQVTQFGKPVTLSCSQTLNHNVMYWYQQKSSQAPKLLFHYYDKDFNNEADTPDNFQSRRPNTSFCFLDIRSPGLGDTAMYLCATSRTPGLAGLSSYNEQFFGPGTRLTVL.

Only one count was recorded for this clonotype. J is TRBJ2-3 and V is TRBV24-1, with unresolved D. Germline loops: CDR1 KGHDR, CDR2 SFDVKD. Trimming took 4 bases from V and 5 from J, leaving 12 bases between them. The CDR3 has 14 residues. CDR3 sequence reads: CATSDSLHLDTQYF. CDR3 nucleotide sequence: TGTGCCACCAGTGACTCCCTACACCTAGATACGCAGTATTTT.